This entry is about one T cell receptor (beta chain). Its antigen is unknown. Different DNA sequences within this sample yield the same CDR3. The sample belongs to a study of identifying expanded T cells in peripheral blood. Study results and limitations: About 1.3 clones differed between technical replicates, versus about 17 and 20 over time.

The V gene end was trimmed by 4 bases and the J gene end by 7 bases; junction bases not matched to a gene: 1. Per germline, CDR1 KGHSH and CDR2 LQKENI. CDR3 length: 12 amino acids. Profiled with immunoSEQ multiplex PCR; TCRdb holds only in-frame clones, not every one. Seen here are about 86,000 clones, around 83% observed once, and the top ten hold 4.5%. The chain combines TRBV18 with TRBJ1-1, with 9 bases matching TRBD1. The sequenced sample was blood. This clonotype was obtained from a person aged 18 to 69 in good health. The chain's CDR3 is CASSRDRVEAFF. The CDR3 DNA reads TGTGCCAGCTCACGGGACAGGGTTGAAGCTTTCTTT.